This T cell receptor (beta chain) derives from a study of cytomegalovirus exposure and HLA in healthy donors. Notes on this clone: Antigen: not known.

Findings of the study overall: In a later analysis, TCR beta V- and J-gene trimming showed a link to a missense DCLRE1C variant.

The V gene's germline CDR1 is LNHDA and CDR2 SQIVND (reference sequence). Trimming took 2 bases from V and 5 from J, leaving 3 bases between them. This CDR3 is built from 11 residues. PCR was performed using 60 Vbeta and 13 Jbeta primers. TCRdb's copy holds only in-frame clones and misses some; the assay was immunoSEQ multiplex PCR. Here the sample table reports 50,000 or so clones. J is TRBJ2-5 and V is TRBV19; no firm D call. The TCR was taken from a man in his forties or fifties in good health and CMV-seropositive. Sequenced input: PBMCs. CDR3: CASSISETQYF. The CDR3 bases are TGTGCCAGTAGTATATCGGAGACCCAGTACTTC.